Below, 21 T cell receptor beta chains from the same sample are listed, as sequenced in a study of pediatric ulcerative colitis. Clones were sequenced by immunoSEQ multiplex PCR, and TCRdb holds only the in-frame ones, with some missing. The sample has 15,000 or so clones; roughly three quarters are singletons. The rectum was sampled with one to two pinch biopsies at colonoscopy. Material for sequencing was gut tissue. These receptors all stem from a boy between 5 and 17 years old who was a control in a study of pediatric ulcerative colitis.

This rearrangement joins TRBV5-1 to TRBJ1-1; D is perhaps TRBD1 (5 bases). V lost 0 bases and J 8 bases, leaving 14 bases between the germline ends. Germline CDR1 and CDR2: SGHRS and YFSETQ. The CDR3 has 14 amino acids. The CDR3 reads CASSLAGLSKEAFF. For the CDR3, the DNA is TGCGCCAGCAGCTTGGCAGGGCTCAGTAAGGAAGCTTTCTTT.

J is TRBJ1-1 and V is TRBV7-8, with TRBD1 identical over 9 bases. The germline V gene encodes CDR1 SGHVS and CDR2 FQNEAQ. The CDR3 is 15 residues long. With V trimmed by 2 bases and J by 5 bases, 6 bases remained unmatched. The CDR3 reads CASSLTGGGRTEAFF. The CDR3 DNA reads TGTGCCAGCAGCTTAACAGGGGGCGGTCGGACTGAAGCTTTCTTT.

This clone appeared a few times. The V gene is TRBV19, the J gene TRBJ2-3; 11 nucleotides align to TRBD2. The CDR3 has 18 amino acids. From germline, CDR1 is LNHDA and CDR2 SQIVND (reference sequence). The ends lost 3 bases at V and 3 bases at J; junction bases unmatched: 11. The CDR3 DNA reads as TGTGCCAGTAGTATTAAACTAGCGGGAGTGTTGAGGACAGATACGCAGTATTTT. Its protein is CASSIKLAGVLRTDTQYF.

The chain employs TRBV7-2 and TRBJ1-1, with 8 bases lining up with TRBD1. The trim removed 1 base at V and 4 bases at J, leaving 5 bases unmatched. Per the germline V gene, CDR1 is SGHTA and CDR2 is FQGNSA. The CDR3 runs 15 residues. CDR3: CASSLGTGRPTEAFF. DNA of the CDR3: TGTGCCAGCAGCTTAGGGACAGGGAGGCCCACTGAAGCTTTCTTT.

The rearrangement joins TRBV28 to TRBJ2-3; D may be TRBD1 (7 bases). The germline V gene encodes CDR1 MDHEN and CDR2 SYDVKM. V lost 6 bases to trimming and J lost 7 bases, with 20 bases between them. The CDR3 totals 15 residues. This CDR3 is CASSPQGGRGHTQYF. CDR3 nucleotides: TGTGCCAGCAGCCCCCAGGGGGGCCGGGGTCATACGCAGTATTTT. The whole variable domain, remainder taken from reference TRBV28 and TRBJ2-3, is DVKVTQSSRYLVKRTGEKVFLECVQDMDHENMFWYRQDPGLGLRLIYFSYDVKMKEKGDIPEGYSVSREKKERFSLILESASTNQTSMYLCASSPQGGRGHTQYFGPGTRLTVL.

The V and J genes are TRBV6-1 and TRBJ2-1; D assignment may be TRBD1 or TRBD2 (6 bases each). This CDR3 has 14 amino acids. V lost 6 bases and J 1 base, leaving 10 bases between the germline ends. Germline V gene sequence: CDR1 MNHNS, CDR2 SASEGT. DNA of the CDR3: TGTGCCAGCAGGGGGGCGGGGTCCTACAATGAGCAGTTCTTC. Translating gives CASRGAGSYNEQFF.

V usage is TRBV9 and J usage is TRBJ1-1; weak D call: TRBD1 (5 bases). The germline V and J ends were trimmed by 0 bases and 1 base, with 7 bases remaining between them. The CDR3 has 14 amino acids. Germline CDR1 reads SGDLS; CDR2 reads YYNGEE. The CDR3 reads CASSVDGGNTEAFF. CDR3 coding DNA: TGTGCCAGCAGCGTAGATGGGGGGAACACTGAAGCTTTCTTT.

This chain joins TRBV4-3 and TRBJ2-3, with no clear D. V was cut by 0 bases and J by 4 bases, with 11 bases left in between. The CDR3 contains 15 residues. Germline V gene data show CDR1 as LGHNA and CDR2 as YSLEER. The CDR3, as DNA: TGCGCCAGCAGCCAAGATTATGCTAGTTCAGATACGCAGTATTTT. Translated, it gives CASSQDYASSDTQYF.

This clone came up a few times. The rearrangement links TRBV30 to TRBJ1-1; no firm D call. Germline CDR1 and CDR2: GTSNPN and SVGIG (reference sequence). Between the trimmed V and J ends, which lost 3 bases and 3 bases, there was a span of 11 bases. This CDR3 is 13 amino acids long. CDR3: CAWSLQRHTEAFF. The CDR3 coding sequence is TGTGCCTGGAGCCTACAGCGTCACACTGAAGCTTTCTTT.

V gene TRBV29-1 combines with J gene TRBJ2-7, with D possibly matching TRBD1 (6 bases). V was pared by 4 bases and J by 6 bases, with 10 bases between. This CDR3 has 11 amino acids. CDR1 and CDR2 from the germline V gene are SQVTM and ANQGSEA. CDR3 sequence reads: CSVVAGAEQYF. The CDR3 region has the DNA TGCAGCGTTGTTGCAGGGGCCGAGCAGTACTTC.

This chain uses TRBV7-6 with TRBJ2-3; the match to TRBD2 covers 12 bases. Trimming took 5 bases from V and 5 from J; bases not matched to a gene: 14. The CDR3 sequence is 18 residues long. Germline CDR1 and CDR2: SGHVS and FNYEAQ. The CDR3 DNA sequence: TGTGCCAGCAGCGCCCGCGGCCTAGCGGGAGGGAGTAAAGATACGCAGTATTTT. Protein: CASSARGLAGGSKDTQYF.

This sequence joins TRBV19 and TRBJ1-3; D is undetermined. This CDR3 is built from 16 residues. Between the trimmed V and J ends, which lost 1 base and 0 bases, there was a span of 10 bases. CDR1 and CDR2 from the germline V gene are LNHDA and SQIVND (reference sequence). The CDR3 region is CASSIGTASSGNTIYF. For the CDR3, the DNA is TGTGCCAGTAGTATAGGTACAGCCAGCTCTGGAAACACCATATATTTT.

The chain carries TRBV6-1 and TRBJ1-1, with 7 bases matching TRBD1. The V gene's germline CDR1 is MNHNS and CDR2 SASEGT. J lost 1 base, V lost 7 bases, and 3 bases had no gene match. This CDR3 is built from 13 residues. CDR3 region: CASTWTGNTEAFF. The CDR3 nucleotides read TGTGCCAGCACCTGGACAGGGAACACTGAAGCTTTCTTT.

CDR3 coding DNA: TGTGCCAGCAGCCGACTAGCGGGAGTGCGACGGGAGCAGTTCTTC. This sequence encodes CASSRLAGVRREQFF. The rearrangement joins TRBV7-6 to TRBJ2-1; 12 bases align to TRBD2. Per the germline V gene, CDR1 is SGHVS and CDR2 is FNYEAQ. The CDR3 loop spans 15 amino acids. Trimming took 5 bases from V and 10 from J; bases not matched to a gene: 9.

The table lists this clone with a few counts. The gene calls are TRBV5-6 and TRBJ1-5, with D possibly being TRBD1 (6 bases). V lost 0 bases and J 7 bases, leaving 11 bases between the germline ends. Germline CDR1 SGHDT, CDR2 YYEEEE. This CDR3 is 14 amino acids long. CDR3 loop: CASSLVGGDQPQHF. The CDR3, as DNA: TGTGCCAGCAGCTTGGTCGGGGGCGACCAGCCCCAGCATTTT.

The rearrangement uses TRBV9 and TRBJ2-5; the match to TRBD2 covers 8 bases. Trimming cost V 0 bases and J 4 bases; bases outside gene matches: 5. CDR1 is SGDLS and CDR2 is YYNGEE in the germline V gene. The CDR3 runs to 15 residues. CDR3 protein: CASSVGGAGVETQYF. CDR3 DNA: TGTGCCAGCAGCGTAGGGGGAGCGGGAGTAGAGACCCAGTACTTC.

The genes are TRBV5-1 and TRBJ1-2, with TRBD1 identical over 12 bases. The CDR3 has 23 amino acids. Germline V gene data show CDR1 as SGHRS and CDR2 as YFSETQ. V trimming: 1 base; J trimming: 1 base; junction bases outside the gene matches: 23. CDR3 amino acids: CASSLSPSSPGTGGGGDNYGYTF. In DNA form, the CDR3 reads TGCGCCAGCAGCTTGTCGCCCTCTTCGCCCGGGACAGGGGGCGGAGGGGATAACTATGGCTACACCTTC. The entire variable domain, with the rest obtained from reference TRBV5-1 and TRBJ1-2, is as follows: KAGVTQTPRYLIKTRGQQVTLSCSPISGHRSVSWYQQTPGQGLQFLFEYFSETQRNKGNFPGRFSGRQFSNSRSEMNVSTLELGDSALYLCASSLSPSSPGTGGGGDNYGYTFGSGTRLTVV.

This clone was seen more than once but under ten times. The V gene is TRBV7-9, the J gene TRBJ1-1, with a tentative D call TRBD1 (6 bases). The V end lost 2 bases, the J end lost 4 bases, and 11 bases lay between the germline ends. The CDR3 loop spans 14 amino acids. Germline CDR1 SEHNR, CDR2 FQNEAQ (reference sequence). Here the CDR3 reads CASSLLQGGTEAFF. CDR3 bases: TGTGCCAGCAGCTTACTACAGGGAGGCACTGAAGCTTTCTTT.

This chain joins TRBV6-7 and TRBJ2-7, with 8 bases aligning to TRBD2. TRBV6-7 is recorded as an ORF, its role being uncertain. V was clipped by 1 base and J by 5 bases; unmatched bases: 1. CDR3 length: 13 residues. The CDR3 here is CASSYYSGNEQYF. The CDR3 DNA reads TGTGCCAGCAGTTACTATAGCGGGAACGAGCAGTACTTC.

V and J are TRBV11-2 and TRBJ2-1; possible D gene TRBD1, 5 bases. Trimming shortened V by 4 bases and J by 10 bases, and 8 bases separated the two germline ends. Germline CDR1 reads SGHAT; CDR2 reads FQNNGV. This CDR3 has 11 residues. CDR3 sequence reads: CASSSQEEQFF. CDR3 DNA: TGTGCCAGCAGCTCACAGGAGGAGCAGTTCTTC. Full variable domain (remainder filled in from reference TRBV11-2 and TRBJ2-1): EAGVAQSPRYKIIEKRQSVAFWCNPISGHATLYWYQQILGQGPKLLIQFQNNGVVDDSQLPKDRFSAERLKGVDSTLKIQPAKLEDSAVYLCASSSQEEQFFGPGTRLTVL.

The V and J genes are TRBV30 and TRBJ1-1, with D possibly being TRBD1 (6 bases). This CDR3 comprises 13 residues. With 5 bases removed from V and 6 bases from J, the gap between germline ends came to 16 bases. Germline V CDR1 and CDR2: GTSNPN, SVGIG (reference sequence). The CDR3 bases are TGTGCCTGGTTCTGGGGGGCTACGGCTGAAGCTTTCTTT. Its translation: CAWFWGATAEAFF.